These 12 T cell receptor beta chains were sequenced from one sample in a study of CD8 T cells in Susac syndrome. The RNA input was 0.5 to 1 ug, and it was reverse transcribed with random hexamers. Using its own MiXCR run on the immunoSEQ multiplex PCR reads, TCRdb lists one record per CDR3 protein. The sample lists tens of thousands of distinct CDR3 sequences, 93% occurring once. The sequencing input was CD4+ T cells from PBMCs. Every receptor here comes from a human donor with Susac syndrome.

The chain employs TRBV18 and TRBJ2-1; D is perhaps TRBD1 or TRBD2 (5 bases each). CDR3 length: 15 amino acids. V was pared by 0 bases and J by 2 bases, with 8 bases between. Per germline, CDR1 KGHSH and CDR2 LQKENI. The CDR3 sequence is CASSPPGVTYNEQFF. In DNA, the CDR3 is TGTGCCAGCTCACCACCGGGGGTAACCTACAATGAGCAGTTCTTC.

The rearrangement joins TRBV20-1 to TRBJ1-1; D is undetermined. CDR3 length: 15 residues. CDR1 is DFQATT and CDR2 is SNEGSKA in the germline V gene (reference sequence). V was clipped by 3 bases and J by 0 bases, with 14 bases between them. CDR3: CSARLPGGMNTEAFF. The CDR3 nucleotides read TGCAGTGCTAGGTTGCCGGGAGGAATGAACACTGAAGCTTTCTTT.

The rearrangement uses TRBV28 and TRBJ2-7, with D tentatively TRBD2 (7 bases). The V end lost 2 bases, the J end lost 2 bases, and 13 bases lay between the germline ends. The CDR3 has 15 residues. Germline V CDR1 and CDR2: MDHEN, SYDVKM. The CDR3 bases are TGTGCCAGCAGTTTAGGGGGGGCACAAGCCTACGAGCAGTACTTC. This translates into CASSLGGAQAYEQYF.

The V call is TRBV7-9, the J call TRBJ1-1, with unresolved D. Germline assignment: CDR1 SEHNR and CDR2 FQNEAQ (reference sequence). The CDR3 has 15 residues. Trimming stripped 5 bases from V and 1 base from J, with 14 bases between. CDR3 sequence (DNA): TGTGCCAGCAGCCCCTCTGTGGTAACGAACACTGAAGCTTTCTTT. Protein: CASSPSVVTNTEAFF.

The chain joins TRBV3-1 to TRBJ1-3; D uncertain. The ends were cut back, 8 bases at V and 3 bases at J, with 11 bases in the middle. CDR3 size: 13 residues. Germline lookup yields CDR1 LGHDT and CDR2 YNNKEL (reference sequence). The CDR3 coding sequence is TGTGCCAGCGTAGAACAGCTTGGAAACACCATATATTTT. Protein product: CASVEQLGNTIYF.

The chain links TRBV5-6 to TRBJ2-5; 11 nucleotides align to TRBD2. Trimming cost V 4 bases and J 3 bases; bases outside gene matches: 11. From germline, CDR1 is SGHDT and CDR2 YYEEEE. CDR3 length: 17 residues. CDR3 amino acids: CASSLRTSGYAEETQYF. The CDR3 DNA reads as TGTGCCAGCAGCCTAAGGACTAGCGGGTACGCCGAAGAGACCCAGTACTTC. Full variable domain (remainder filled in from reference TRBV5-6 and TRBJ2-5): DAGVTQSPTHLIKTRGQQVTLRCSPKSGHDTVSWYQQALGQGPQFIFQYYEEEERQRGNFPDRFSGHQFPNYSSELNVNALLLGDSALYLCASSLRTSGYAEETQYFGPGTRLLVL.

The chain recombines TRBV29-1 with TRBJ2-3, with 9 bases matching TRBD1. The CDR3 is 14 residues long. Germline trimming cut 1 base from V and 6 bases from J; bases unmatched to any gene: 5. The germline V gene encodes CDR1 SQVTM and CDR2 ANQGSEA. The CDR3 region is CSVEGDRVSDTQYF. The CDR3 coding sequence is TGCAGCGTTGAAGGGGACAGGGTGTCCGATACGCAGTATTTT.

This clonotype was counted a single time. This rearrangement joins TRBV7-3 to TRBJ2-7; no clear D gene. The CDR3 covers 14 residues. CDR1 SGHTA and CDR2 FQGTGA come from the germline V gene. The germline V and J ends were trimmed by 2 bases and 6 bases, with 14 bases remaining between them. CDR3 sequence (DNA): TGTGCCAGCAGCTTAGGATGGTCTTCAGGCGAGCAGTACTTC. As protein: CASSLGWSSGEQYF.

The CDR3 spells CASRWDRVTDTQYF. The CDR3 DNA is TGTGCCAGCAGATGGGACAGGGTCACAGATACGCAGTATTTT. The chain joins TRBV28 to TRBJ2-3; 9 bases match TRBD1. Per germline, CDR1 MDHEN and CDR2 SYDVKM. V was pared by 6 bases and J by 2 bases, with 3 bases of the junction left unmatched. The CDR3 length is 14 residues.

This chain joins TRBV12-3 or TRBV12-4 and TRBJ2-1; maybe TRBD2 (6 bases). Trimming stripped 10 bases from V and 0 bases from J, with 10 bases between. This CDR3 is built from 13 residues. The CDR3 nucleotides are TGTGCCACGCGGGGTAGCTCCTACAATGAGCAGTTCTTC. It codes for CATRGSSYNEQFF.

The chain combines TRBV28 with TRBJ2-6; TRBD1 is a possible D gene (6 bases). This CDR3 is 16 amino acids long. V was trimmed by 4 bases and J by 0 bases, leaving 10 bases between them. Germline V lookup: CDR1 MDHEN, CDR2 SYDVKM. CDR3 sequence (DNA): TGTGCCAGCAGTTACTACAGGGTCTCTGGGGCCAACGTCCTGACTTTC. Protein: CASSYYRVSGANVLTF.

The chain recombines TRBV11-3 with TRBJ2-5; 9 positions agree with TRBD2. Trimming cost V 5 bases and J 1 base; bases outside gene matches: 5. Per germline, CDR1 SGHNT and CDR2 YENEEA. The CDR3 is 15 amino acids. CDR3 nucleotide sequence: TGTGCCAGCAGCCTTAGCGGGGGCACCCAAGAGACCCAGTACTTC. Its protein is CASSLSGGTQETQYF.